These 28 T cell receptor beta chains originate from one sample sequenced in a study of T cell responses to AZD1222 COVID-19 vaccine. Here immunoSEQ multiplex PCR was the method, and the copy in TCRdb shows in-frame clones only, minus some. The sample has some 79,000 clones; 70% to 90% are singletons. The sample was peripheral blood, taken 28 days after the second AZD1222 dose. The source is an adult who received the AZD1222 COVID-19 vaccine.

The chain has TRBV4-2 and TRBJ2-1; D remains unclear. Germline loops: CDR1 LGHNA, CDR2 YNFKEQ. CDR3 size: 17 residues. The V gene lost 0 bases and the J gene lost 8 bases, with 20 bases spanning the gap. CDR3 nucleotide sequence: TGTGCCAGCAGCCAAGAGTCTAGGCTAATGGGGATCGATGAGCAGTTCTTC. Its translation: CASSQESRLMGIDEQFF.

CDR3 amino acids: CAWSKTGTPNTEAFF. The DNA for the CDR3 is TGTGCCTGGAGTAAAACCGGGACACCGAACACTGAAGCTTTCTTT. The chain joins TRBV30 to TRBJ1-1; tentative D call: TRBD1 (6 bases). This CDR3 contains 15 residues. V was trimmed by 2 bases and J by 1 base, leaving 14 bases between them. The V gene's germline CDR1 is GTSNPN and CDR2 SVGIG (reference sequence).

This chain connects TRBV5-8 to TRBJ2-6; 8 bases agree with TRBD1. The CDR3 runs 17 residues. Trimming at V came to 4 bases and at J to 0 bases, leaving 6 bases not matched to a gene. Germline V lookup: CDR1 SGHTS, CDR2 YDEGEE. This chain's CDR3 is CASSRRQGNSGANVLTF. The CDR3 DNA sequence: TGTGCCAGCAGCCGCCGACAGGGGAACTCTGGGGCCAACGTCCTGACTTTC.

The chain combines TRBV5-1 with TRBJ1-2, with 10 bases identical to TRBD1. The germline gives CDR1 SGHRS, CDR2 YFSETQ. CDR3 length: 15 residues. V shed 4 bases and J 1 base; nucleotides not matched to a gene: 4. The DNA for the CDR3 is TGCGCCAGCAGCCGGGACAGGGGAAGTAACTATGGCTACACCTTC. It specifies CASSRDRGSNYGYTF.

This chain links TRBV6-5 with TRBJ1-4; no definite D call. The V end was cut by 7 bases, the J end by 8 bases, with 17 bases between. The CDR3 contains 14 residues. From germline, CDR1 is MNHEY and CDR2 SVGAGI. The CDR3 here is CASTIRSVGEKLFF. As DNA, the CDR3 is TGTGCCAGCACCATTCGCTCCGTTGGGGAAAAACTGTTTTTT.

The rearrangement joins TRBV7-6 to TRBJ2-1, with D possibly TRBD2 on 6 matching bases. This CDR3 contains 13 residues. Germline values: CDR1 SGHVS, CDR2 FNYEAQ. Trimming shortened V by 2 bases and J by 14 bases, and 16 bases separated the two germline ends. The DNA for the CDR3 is TGTGCCAGCAGCTTAACCGCTAGCGATATGGAGTTCTTC. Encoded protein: CASSLTASDMEFF.

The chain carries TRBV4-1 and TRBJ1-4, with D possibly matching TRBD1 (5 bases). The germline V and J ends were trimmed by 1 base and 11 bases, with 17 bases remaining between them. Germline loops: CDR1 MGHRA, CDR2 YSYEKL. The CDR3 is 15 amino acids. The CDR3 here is CASSQAAQGVEKLFF. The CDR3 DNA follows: TGCGCCAGCAGCCAAGCGGCGCAGGGAGTGGAGAAACTGTTTTTT.

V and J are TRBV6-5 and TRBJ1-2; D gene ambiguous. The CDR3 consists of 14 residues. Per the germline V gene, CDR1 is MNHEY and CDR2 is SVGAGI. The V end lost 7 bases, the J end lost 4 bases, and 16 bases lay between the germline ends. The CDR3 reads CASTPPGNRYGYTF. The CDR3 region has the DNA TGTGCCAGCACTCCCCCGGGGAATCGCTATGGCTACACCTTC.

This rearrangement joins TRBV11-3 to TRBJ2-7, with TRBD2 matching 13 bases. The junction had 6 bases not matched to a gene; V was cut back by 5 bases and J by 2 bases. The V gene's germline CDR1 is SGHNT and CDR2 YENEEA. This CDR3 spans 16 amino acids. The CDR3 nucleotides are TGTGCCAGCAGCGCGTTGGGACTAGCGGGAACCTACGAGCAGTACTTC. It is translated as CASSALGLAGTYEQYF.

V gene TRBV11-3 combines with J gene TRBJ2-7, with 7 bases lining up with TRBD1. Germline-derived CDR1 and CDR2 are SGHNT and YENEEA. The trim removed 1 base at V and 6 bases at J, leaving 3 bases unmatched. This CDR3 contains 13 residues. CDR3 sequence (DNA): TGTGCCAGCAGCTTAGCTGACAGGGCCGAGCAGTACTTC. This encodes CASSLADRAEQYF.

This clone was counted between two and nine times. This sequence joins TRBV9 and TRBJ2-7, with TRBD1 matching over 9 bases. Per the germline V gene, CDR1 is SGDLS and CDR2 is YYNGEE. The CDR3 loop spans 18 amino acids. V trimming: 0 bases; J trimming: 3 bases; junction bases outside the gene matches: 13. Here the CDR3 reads CASSVEWRKGQGYYEQYF. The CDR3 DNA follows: TGTGCCAGCAGCGTAGAGTGGAGAAAGGGACAGGGATACTACGAGCAGTACTTC.

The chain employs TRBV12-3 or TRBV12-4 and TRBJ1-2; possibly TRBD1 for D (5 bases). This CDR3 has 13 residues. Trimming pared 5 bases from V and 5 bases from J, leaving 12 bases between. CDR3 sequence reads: CASSRDGEYGYTF. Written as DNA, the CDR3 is TGTGCCAGCAGTCGGGACGGCGAGTATGGCTACACCTTC.

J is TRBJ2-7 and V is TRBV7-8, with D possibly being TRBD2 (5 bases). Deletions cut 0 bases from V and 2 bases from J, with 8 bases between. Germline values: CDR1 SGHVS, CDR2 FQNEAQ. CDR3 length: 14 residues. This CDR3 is CASSLAGVTYEQYF. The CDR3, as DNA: TGTGCCAGCAGCTTAGCCGGGGTCACCTACGAGCAGTACTTC.

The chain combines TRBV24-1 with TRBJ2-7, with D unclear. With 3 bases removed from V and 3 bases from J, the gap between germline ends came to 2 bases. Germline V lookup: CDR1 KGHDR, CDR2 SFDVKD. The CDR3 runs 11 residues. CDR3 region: CATSDNYEQYF. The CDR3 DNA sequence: TGTGCCACCAGTGATAACTACGAGCAGTACTTC.

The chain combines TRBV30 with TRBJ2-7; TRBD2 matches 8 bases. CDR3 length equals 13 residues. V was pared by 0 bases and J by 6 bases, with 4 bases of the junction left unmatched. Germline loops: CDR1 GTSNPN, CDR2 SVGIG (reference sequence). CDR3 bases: TGTGCCTGGAGTGTACAGGCGGGGGGCGAGCAGTACGTC. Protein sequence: CAWSVQAGGEQYV.

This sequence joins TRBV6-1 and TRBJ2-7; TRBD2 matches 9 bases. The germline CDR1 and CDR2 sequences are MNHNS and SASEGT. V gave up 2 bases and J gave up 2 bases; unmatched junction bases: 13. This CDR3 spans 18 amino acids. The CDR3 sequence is CASSEPRAGGRRPYEQYF. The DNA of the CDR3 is TGTGCCAGCAGTGAACCCCGAGCGGGAGGTAGACGCCCCTACGAGCAGTACTTC.

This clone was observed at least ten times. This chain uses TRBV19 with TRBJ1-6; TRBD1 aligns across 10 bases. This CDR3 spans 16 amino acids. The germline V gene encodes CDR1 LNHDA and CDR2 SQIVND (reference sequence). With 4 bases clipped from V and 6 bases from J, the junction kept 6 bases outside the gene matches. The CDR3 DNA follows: TGTGCCAGTAGTACCATCGGGACAGGGGTTAATTCACCCCTCCACTTT. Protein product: CASSTIGTGVNSPLHF.

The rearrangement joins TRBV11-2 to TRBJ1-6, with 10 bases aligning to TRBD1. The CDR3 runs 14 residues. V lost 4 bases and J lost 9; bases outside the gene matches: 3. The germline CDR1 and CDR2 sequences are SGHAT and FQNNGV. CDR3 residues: CASSSDRGRSPLHF. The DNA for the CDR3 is TGTGCCAGCAGCTCAGACAGGGGGCGTTCACCCCTCCACTTT.

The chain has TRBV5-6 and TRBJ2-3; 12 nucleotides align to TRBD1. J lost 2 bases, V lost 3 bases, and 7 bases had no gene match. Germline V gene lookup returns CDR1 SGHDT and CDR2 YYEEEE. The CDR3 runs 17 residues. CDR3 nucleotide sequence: TGTGCCAGCAGCTGGGGGGACAGGGGGCTATACACAGATACGCAGTATTTT. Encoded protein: CASSWGDRGLYTDTQYF.

CDR3 residues: CASSLLRGAEQYV. The DNA of the CDR3 is TGTGCCAGCAGTTTATTAAGGGGAGCCGAGCAGTACGTC. The rearrangement joins TRBV27 to TRBJ2-7, with D perhaps given as TRBD1 or TRBD2 (5 bases each). This CDR3 spans 13 amino acids. Germline V gene sequence: CDR1 MNHEY, CDR2 SMNVEV (reference sequence). Trimming pared 1 base from V and 6 bases from J, leaving 10 bases between.

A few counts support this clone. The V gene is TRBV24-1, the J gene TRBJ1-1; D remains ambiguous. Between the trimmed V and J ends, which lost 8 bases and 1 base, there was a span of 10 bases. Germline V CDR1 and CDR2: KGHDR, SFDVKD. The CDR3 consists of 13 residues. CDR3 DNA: TGTGCCACCATGGGAGGAGGGAACACTGAAGCTTTCTTT. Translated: CATMGGGNTEAFF.

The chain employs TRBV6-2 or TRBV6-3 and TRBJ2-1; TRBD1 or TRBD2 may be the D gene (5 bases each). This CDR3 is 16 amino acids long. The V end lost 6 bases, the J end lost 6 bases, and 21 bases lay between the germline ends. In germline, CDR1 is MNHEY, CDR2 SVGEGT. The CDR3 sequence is CASSRLPGTFLNEQFF. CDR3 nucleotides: TGTGCCAGCAGCCGCCTGCCCGGGACGTTCCTCAATGAGCAGTTCTTC.

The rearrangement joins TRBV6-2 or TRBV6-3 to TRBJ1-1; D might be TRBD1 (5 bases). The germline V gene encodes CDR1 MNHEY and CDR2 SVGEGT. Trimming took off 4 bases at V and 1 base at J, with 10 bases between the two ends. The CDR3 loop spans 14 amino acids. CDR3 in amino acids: CASSSPGWNTEAFF. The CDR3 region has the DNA TGTGCCAGCAGTTCTCCAGGGTGGAACACTGAAGCTTTCTTT.

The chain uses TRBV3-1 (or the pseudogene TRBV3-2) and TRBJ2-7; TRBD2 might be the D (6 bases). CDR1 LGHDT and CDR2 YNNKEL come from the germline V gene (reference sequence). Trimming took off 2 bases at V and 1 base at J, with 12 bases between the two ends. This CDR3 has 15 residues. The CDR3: CASSQPGLASYEQYF. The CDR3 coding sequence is TGTGCCAGCAGCCAACCCGGGCTAGCGTCCTACGAGCAGTACTTC.

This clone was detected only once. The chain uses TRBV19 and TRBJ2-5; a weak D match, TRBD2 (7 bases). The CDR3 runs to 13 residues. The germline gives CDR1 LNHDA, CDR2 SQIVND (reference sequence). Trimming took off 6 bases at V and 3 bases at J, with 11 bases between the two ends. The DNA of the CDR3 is TGTGCCAGTAGGAGGGGGGGGAAAGAGACCCAGTACTTC. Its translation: CASRRGGKETQYF. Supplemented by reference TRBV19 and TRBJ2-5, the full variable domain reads DGGITQSPKYLFRKEGQNVTLSCEQNLNHDAMYWYRQDPGQGLRLIYYSQIVNDFQKGDIAEGYSVSREKKESFPLTVTSAQKNPTAFYLCASRRGGKETQYFGPGTRLLVL.

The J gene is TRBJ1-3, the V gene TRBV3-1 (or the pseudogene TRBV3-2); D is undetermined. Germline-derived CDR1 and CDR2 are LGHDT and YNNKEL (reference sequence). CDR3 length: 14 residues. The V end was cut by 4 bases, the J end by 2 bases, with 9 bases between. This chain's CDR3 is CASSPLWAGNTIYF. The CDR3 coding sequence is TGTGCCAGCAGCCCCCTCTGGGCTGGAAACACCATATATTTT.

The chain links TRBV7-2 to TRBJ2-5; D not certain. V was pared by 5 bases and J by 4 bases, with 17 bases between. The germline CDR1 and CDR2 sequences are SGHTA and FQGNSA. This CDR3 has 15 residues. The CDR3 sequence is CASSQFLFTGETQYF. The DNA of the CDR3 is TGTGCCAGCAGCCAATTTCTTTTCACGGGAGAGACCCAGTACTTC.

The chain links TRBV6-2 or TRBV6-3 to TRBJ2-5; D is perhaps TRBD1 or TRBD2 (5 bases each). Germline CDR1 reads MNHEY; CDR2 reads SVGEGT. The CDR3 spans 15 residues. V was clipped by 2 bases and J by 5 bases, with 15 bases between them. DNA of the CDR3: TGTGCCAGCAGTTACGTTGGGGGAGTGTTTGAGACCCAGTACTTC. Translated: CASSYVGGVFETQYF.